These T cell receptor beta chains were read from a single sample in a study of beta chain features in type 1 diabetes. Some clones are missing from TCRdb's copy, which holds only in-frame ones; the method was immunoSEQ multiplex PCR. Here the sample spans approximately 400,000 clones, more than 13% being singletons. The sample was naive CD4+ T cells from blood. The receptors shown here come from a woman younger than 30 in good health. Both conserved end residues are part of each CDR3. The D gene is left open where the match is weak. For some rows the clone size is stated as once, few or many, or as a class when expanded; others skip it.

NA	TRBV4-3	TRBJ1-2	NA	CASSHGSYGYTF	TGCGCCAGCAGCCACGGGAGCTATGGCTACACCTTC
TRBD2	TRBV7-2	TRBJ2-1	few	CASSSLYGTSGLF	TGTGCCAGCAGCTCCCTTTACGGGACTAGCGGGCTCTTC
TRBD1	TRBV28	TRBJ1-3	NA	CAGRAGGSGNTIYF	TGTGCCGGCCGGGCAGGGGGATCTGGAAACACCATATATTTT
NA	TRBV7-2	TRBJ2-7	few	CASSLGTSGASYEQYF	TGTGCCAGCAGCCTAGGAACATCAGGGGCCTCTTACGAGCAGTACTTC
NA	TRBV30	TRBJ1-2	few	CAWSVRNAGLYGYTF	TGTGCCTGGAGTGTACGTAACGCAGGCCTCTATGGCTACACCTTC
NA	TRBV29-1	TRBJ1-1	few	CSGGTSNTEAFF	TGCAGCGGGGGCACATCGAACACTGAAGCTTTCTTT
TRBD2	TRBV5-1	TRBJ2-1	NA	CASSSRTSGRGNEQFF	TGCGCCAGCAGCTCCCGGACTAGCGGGAGAGGCAATGAGCAGTTCTTC
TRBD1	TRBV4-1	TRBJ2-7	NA	CASSSGQRINEQYF	TGCGCCAGCAGCTCGGGACAGCGGATTAACGAGCAGTACTTC
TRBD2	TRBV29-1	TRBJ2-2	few	CSVSGRMSGELFF	TGCAGCGTTAGCGGGAGGATGTCCGGGGAGCTGTTTTTT
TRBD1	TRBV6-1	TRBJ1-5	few	CASGRTGASNQPQHF	TGTGCCAGCGGAAGGACAGGGGCCAGCAATCAGCCCCAGCATTTT
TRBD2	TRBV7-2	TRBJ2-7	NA	CASSPSGGTNYEQYF	TGTGCCAGCAGCCCGAGTGGTGGGACTAACTACGAGCAGTACTTC
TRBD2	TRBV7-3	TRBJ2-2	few	CASRSGGSTGELFF	TGTGCCAGCCGGTCGGGGGGGTCAACCGGGGAGCTGTTTTTT
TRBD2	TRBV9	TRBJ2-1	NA	CASSVVPSGFNEQFF	TGTGCCAGCAGCGTAGTGCCTAGCGGGTTCAATGAGCAGTTCTTC
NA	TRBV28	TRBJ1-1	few	CASSLARTEAFF	TGTGCCAGCAGTTTGGCCCGCACTGAAGCTTTCTTT
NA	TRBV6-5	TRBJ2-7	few	CASSLRVLYEQYF	TGTGCCAGCAGCCTCAGGGTCCTCTACGAGCAGTACTTC
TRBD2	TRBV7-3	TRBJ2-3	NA	CASSPGAGADTQYF	TGTGCCAGCAGTCCTGGGGCGGGAGCAGATACGCAGTATTTT
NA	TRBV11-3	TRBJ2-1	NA	CASSLDLGREQFF	TGTGCCAGCAGCTTAGACCTGGGCCGGGAGCAGTTCTTC
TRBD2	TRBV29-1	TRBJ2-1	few	CSVVAGGSGSSYNEQFF	TGCAGCGTTGTTGCGGGAGGGTCGGGAAGCTCCTACAATGAGCAGTTCTTC
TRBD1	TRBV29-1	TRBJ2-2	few	CSADRGAGELFF	TGCAGCGCTGACAGGGGGGCCGGGGAGCTGTTTTTT
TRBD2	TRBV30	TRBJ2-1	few	CAWSADSGNNEQFF	TGTGCCTGGAGTGCGGATAGCGGGAACAATGAGCAGTTCTTC
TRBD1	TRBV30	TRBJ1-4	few	CASPGQSVNRLFF	TGTGCCAGTCCGGGACAGAGCGTGAACAGGCTGTTTTTT
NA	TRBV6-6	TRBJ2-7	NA	CASSYSDSTAYEQYF	TGTGCCAGCAGTTACTCGGACAGTACTGCCTACGAGCAGTACTTC
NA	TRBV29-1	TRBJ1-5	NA	CSVEVGNQPQHF	TGCAGCGTTGAAGTAGGCAATCAGCCCCAGCATTTT
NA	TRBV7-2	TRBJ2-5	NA	CASSLDTRAVQETQYF	TGTGCCAGCAGCTTAGACACGAGGGCAGTTCAAGAGACCCAGTACTTC